Here is one TCR beta chain with its context. The target antigen is unknown. These data belong to a study of beta chain features in type 1 diabetes. Notes on the study in general: All four CD4+ subsets from Type 1 diabetes patients carried moderately but significantly shorter TCRB CDR3s. cDNA-based sequencing might over-represent cells highly expressing TCR.

Germline V CDR1 and CDR2: SGHAT, FQNNGV. Germline trimming cut 4 bases from V and 8 bases from J; bases unmatched to any gene: 4. The length of the CDR3 is 13 residues. Blood was collected once per donor into heparin, averaging around 0.11 L. Each sorted population was over 95% pure. Expressed TCRB transcripts were sequenced, since all the RNA that had been isolated was reverse transcribed. Average reads for naive, central memory and regulatory T cell samples were roughly 3.4 million. The method was immunoSEQ multiplex PCR; TCRdb's version includes in-frame clones alone and lacks a portion of them. The data hold 640,000 or so clones, with around 15% observed a single time.

This chain links TRBV11-2 with TRBJ1-2; 10 bases agree with TRBD1. The receptor was isolated from a man younger than 35 with type 1 diabetes. The material sequenced was naive CD4+ T cells from blood. The CDR3, as DNA: TGTGCCAGCAGCTCGGACAGGGGGAGAGGCTACACCTTC. Its protein is CASSSDRGRGYTF.